This record covers a single T cell receptor (beta chain). These data belong to a study of blood T cell repertoires in COVID-19. About the study: The study drew acute and convalescent COVID-19 samples from the United States, Italy and Spain. The analysed material was cDNA or gDNA that came from T cells, B-cell-depleted T cells, or PBMCs.

This CDR3 is built from 16 residues. Per the germline V gene, CDR1 is SGDLS and CDR2 is YYNGEE. J was trimmed by 1 base and V by 2 bases; bases with no gene match: 6. The protocol was immunoSEQ multiplex PCR, while the TCRdb copy is restricted to in-frame clones and leaves out a portion. The sample records 130,000 to 150,000 clones, approximately 83% being singletons. Followed longitudinally, the Seattle patients had been enrolled during active infection. This rearrangement joins TRBV9 to TRBJ2-3, with 8 bases lining up with TRBD2. The sequence was collected from a woman aged 60-75 years with COVID-19, enrolled during active disease. The sequenced sample was peripheral blood. The CDR3 spells CASSVPGGLGTDTQYF. The CDR3 nucleotides are TGTGCCAGCAGCGTGCCGGGGGGGCTGGGCACAGATACGCAGTATTTT. Drawing the rest from reference TRBV9 and TRBJ2-3, the complete variable domain is DSGVTQTPKHLITATGQRVTLRCSPRSGDLSVYWYQQSLDQGLQFLIQYYNGEERAKGNILERFSAQQFPDLHSELNLSSLELGDSALYFCASSVPGGLGTDTQYFGPGTRLTVL.